This entry features one TCR beta chain sequence. One end of the junction is discordant with germline, which a read error may explain. These data come from a study of blood T cell repertoires in COVID-19. CDR3 size: 12 residues. Germline V lookup: CDR1 LGHDT, CDR2 YNNKEL (reference sequence). The data were produced by immunoSEQ multiplex PCR, yet TCRdb's version contains in-frame clones alone and is incomplete. The sample includes 200,000 to 250,000 clones, nearly 85% of them seen just once. The Seattle patients joined while their infection was active and were tracked longitudinally afterward. The specimen was peripheral blood. The chain joins TRBV3-1 (or the pseudogene TRBV3-2) to TRBJ1-2; D remains unclear. The sequence was collected from a woman younger than 45 with COVID-19, enrolled during active disease. The CDR3 coding sequence is TGTGCCAGCAGCCAAGTTAACAATGGCTACACCTTC. This sequence encodes CASSQVNNGYTF.